The present entry profiles one T cell receptor beta chain with its context. What it recognizes is unknown. After constant-region reverse-primer amplification, full-length variable regions underwent semi-nested PCR with Nested Universal Primer A. One entry per CDR3 protein, called by TCRdb with MiXCR from the 5' RACE reads. The table shows under 9,500 distinct CDR3 sequences, with 34% occurring only once. Study-wide points: Tumor Treg TCRs overlapped most with tumor naive CD4+ cells. In terms of TCR gene usage, tumor memory CD4+ T cells clustered together with blood and lymph node memory CD4+ cells, as well as with lymph node naive CD4+ cells.

Germline V lookup: CDR1 DFQATT, CDR2 SNEGSKA (reference sequence). V was clipped by 7 bases and J by 8 bases; unmatched bases: 13. The length of the CDR3 is 14 residues. Cells sorted as Tregs were CD4+, CD25+ and CD127-/low. The sequencing sample was made of Tregs sorted from blood. The gene calls are TRBV20-1 and TRBJ2-1, with 8 bases lining up with TRBD2. The origin of this receptor is a female donor with breast cancer. The CDR3 region is CSETRAGEVDEQFF. The CDR3 region has the DNA TGCAGTGAGACGAGAGCGGGAGAAGTTGATGAGCAGTTCTTC.